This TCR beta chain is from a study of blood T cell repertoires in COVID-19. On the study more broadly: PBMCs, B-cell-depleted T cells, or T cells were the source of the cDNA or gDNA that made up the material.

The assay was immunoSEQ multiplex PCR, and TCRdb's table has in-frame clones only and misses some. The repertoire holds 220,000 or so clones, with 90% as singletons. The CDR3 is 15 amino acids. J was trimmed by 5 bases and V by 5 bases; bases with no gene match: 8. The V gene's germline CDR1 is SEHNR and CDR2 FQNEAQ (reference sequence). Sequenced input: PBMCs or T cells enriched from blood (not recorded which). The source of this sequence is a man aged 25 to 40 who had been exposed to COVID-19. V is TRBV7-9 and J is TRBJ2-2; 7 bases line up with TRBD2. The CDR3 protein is CASSPRTGGTGELFF. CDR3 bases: TGTGCCAGCAGCCCCCGAACGGGAGGTACCGGGGAGCTGTTTTTT.